The rows below give T cell receptor beta chains drawn from one sample of a study of response to subunit inactivated influenza vaccine. TCRdb passed the RT-PCR reads through MiXCR, listing each CDR3 protein once. The sample gives under 850,000 distinct CDR3 sequences, 15% to 20% of which show up once; under 13% is in the top ten. The material sequenced was PBMCs from blood, taken 5 days after vaccination. The receptors come from a man between 50 and 59 years old who received an inactivated influenza vaccine. The CDR3 runs from the conserved cysteine through the conserved F or W. The D gene is left open where the match is weak. Clone size is stated in some rows and not others, as once, few, many or a class when expanded.

d_call	j_call	clone_size	v_call	cdr3_nt	cdr3_aa
NA	TRBJ2-5	few	TRBV3-1	TGTGCCAGCAGCCTCGTTTTTGAAGGTTCGACCCAGTACTTC	CASSLVFEGSTQYF
NA	TRBJ2-1	few	TRBV6-1	TGTGCCAGCACGCGGGGGCTCGATGAGCAGTTCTTC	CASTRGLDEQFF
TRBD2	TRBJ2-2	few	TRBV6-5	TGTGCCAGCAGTTACGCTCCGGGACTAGCGGGAGAGGGGGAGCTGTTTTTT	CASSYAPGLAGEGELFF
NA	TRBJ2-3	NA	TRBV20-1	TGCAGTGCCGTTCAGGGTCCCAGCACAGATACGCAGTATTTT	CSAVQGPSTDTQYF
TRBD2	TRBJ2-5	few	TRBV6-2/TRBV6-3	TGTGCCACCAGTCACCGGACTAGCGAGTACCAAGAGACCCAGTACTTC	CATSHRTSEYQETQYF
NA	TRBJ2-5	many	TRBV5-6	TGTGCCAGCAGCTTGAGCCTAAGTATAGAAGAGGAGACCCAGTACTTC	CASSLSLSIEEETQYF
NA	TRBJ2-7	NA	TRBV5-1	TGCGCCAGCAGCCTGGAGCCAGGCCGACAAACCCCCTACGAGCAGTACTTC	CASSLEPGRQTPYEQYF
NA	TRBJ1-4	NA	TRBV20-1	TGCAGTGCTAGAGAGGAGTTAACTAATGAAAAACTGTTTTTT	CSAREELTNEKLFF
NA	TRBJ2-7	few	TRBV7-2	TGTGCCAGCAGCTTAGGAACGGAAGAGCAGTACTTC	CASSLGTEEQYF
NA	TRBJ2-1	NA	TRBV6-6	TGTGCCAGTGAAGGGGTTTTCCATGAGCAGTTCTTC	CASEGVFHEQFF
TRBD2	TRBJ2-3	NA	TRBV9	TGTGCCAGCAGCATCCGTAGCGGGTACACAGATACGCAGTATTTT	CASSIRSGYTDTQYF
NA	TRBJ2-3	NA	TRBV20-1	TGCAGTGCTATCGGACCAGCCAGCACAGATACGCAGTATTTT	CSAIGPASTDTQYF
NA	TRBJ2-2	NA	TRBV20-1	TGCAGTGCTAGAGATCCGGGCCGGGGGCAAACCGGGGAGCTGTTTTTT	CSARDPGRGQTGELFF
NA	TRBJ1-3	few	TRBV6-5	TGTGCCAGCAGTTATGGATCGCTCTCTGGAAACACCATATATTTT	CASSYGSLSGNTIYF
NA	TRBJ2-7	NA	TRBV28	TGTGCCAGCAGTTTCCCAGGATTCTCCTACGAGCAGTACTTC	CASSFPGFSYEQYF
NA	TRBJ2-7	NA	TRBV4-3	TGCGCCAGCAGCCATCAGGGAGGCGAGCAGTACTTC	CASSHQGGEQYF
NA	TRBJ2-5	few	TRBV5-1	TGCGCCAGCAGCTTGTCAGGACTGAATAAAGAGACCCAGTACTTC	CASSLSGLNKETQYF
NA	TRBJ1-2	few	TRBV20-1	TGCAGTGCTAGCTCAGGGAGGGCCTATGGCTACACCTTC	CSASSGRAYGYTF
NA	TRBJ1-1	few	TRBV6-2/TRBV6-3	TGTGCCAGCAGTTACTCCTCCCAGGCAATACGTGAAGCTTTCTTT	CASSYSSQAIREAFF
TRBD1	TRBJ2-5	few	TRBV5-6	TGTGCCAGCAGCTCGAGACAGGGTTTGGGTGAGACCCAGTACTTC	CASSSRQGLGETQYF
TRBD1	TRBJ2-5	few	TRBV6-6	TGTGCCAGCAGACAGGGGGTCCAAGAGACCCAGTACTTC	CASRQGVQETQYF
NA	TRBJ2-1	NA	TRBV5-1	TGCGCCAGCAGCCAGATGGGGGGCCCCTACAATGAGCAGTTCTTC	CASSQMGGPYNEQFF
NA	TRBJ1-3	NA	TRBV6-5	TGTGCCAGCAGTTACTTAGACTTTAGCTCTGGAAACACCATATATTTT	CASSYLDFSSGNTIYF
TRBD1	TRBJ2-2	few	TRBV7-2	TGTGCCAGCAGCTTAAATGCACAGGGGGCGACCGGGGAGCTGTTTTTT	CASSLNAQGATGELFF
NA	TRBJ2-7	many	TRBV12-3/TRBV12-4	TGTGCCAGCACGGTGGGGGGGGCCGCCTACGAGCAGTACTTC	CASTVGGAAYEQYF
NA	TRBJ2-1	few	TRBV20-1	TGCAGTTCAAATCTAGCCTACTCCTACAATGAGCAGTTCTTC	CSSNLAYSYNEQFF
TRBD1	TRBJ2-7	few	TRBV18	TGTGCCAGCTCATCCGGGACAGAAAACTACGAGCAGTACTTC	CASSSGTENYEQYF
NA	TRBJ2-7	few	TRBV28	TGTGCCAGCAGTTTGGGGGCCAAGCAGTACTTC	CASSLGAKQYF
TRBD1	TRBJ2-7	few	TRBV6-1	TGTGCCAGCAGTGAATGGGACAGAGGAGCCTACGAGCAGTACTTC	CASSEWDRGAYEQYF
NA	TRBJ2-1	few	TRBV12-3/TRBV12-4	TGTGCCAGCAAATGGAGGGATTGGGATGAGCAGTTCTTC	CASKWRDWDEQFF
NA	TRBJ2-4	few	TRBV5-6	TGTGCCAGCAGATCAAGAGGGGGGGACATTCAGTACTTC	CASRSRGGDIQYF
NA	TRBJ2-4	few	TRBV7-2	TGTGCCAGCAGCTTAGCACAGAGCGGGAACATTCAGTACTTC	CASSLAQSGNIQYF
NA	TRBJ2-3	NA	TRBV21-1	TGTGCCAGTGTTACAGGTCCCGGGACTAGAGATCCCACAGATACGCAGTATTTT	CASVTGPGTRDPTDTQYF
NA	TRBJ1-2	NA	TRBV5-1	TGCGCCAGCAGCGAGGGACACGGAGGATTTGGCTACACCTTC	CASSEGHGGFGYTF
NA	TRBJ1-2	few	TRBV6-2/TRBV6-3	TGTGCCAGCAGTTTTGGGGGCCTTAACTATGGCTACACCTTC	CASSFGGLNYGYTF
TRBD2	TRBJ2-1	once	TRBV20-1	TGCAGTGCTCGGACTAGGAAAGCCTACAATGAGCAGTTCTTC	CSARTRKAYNEQFF
NA	TRBJ2-2	NA	TRBV3-1	TGTGCCAGCAGAAAACAGAACACCGGGGAGCTGTTTTTT	CASRKQNTGELFF
NA	TRBJ2-1	NA	TRBV28	TGTGCCAGCAGTTTATTGGACGCGCAGAAAAACAATGAGCAGTTCTTC	CASSLLDAQKNNEQFF